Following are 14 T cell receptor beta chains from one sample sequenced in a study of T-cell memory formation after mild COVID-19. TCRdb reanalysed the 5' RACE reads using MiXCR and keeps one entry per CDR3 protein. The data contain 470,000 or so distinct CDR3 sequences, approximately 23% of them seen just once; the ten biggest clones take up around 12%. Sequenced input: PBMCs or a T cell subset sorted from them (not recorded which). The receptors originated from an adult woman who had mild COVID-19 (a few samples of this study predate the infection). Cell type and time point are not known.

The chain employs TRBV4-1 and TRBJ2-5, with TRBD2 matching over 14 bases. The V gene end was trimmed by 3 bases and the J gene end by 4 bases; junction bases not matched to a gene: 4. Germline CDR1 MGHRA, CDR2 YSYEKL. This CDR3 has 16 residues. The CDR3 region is CASSQLGLAGVETQYF. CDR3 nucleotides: TGCGCCAGCAGCCAGTTGGGACTAGCGGGAGTAGAGACCCAGTACTTC.

The CDR3 spells CASSNRDRSYEQYF. DNA for the CDR3: TGTGCCAGCAGCAATCGGGACAGGAGCTACGAGCAGTACTTC. The chain has TRBV12-3 or TRBV12-4 and TRBJ2-7, with 8 bases lining up with TRBD1. V gave up 6 bases and J gave up 3 bases; unmatched junction bases: 7. The CDR3 runs to 14 residues.

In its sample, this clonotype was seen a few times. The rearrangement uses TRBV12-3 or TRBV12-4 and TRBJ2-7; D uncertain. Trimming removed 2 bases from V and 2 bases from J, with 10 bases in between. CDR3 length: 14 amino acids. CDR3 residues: CASSLRRVTYEQYF. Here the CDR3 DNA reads TGTGCCAGCAGTTTACGGAGAGTCACCTACGAGCAGTACTTC.

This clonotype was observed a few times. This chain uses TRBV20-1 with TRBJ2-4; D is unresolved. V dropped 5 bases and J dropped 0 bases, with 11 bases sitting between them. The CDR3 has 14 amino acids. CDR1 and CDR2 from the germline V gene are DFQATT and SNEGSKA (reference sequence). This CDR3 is CSADTVLAKNIQYF. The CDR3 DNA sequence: TGCAGTGCTGATACGGTGCTAGCCAAAAACATTCAGTACTTC.

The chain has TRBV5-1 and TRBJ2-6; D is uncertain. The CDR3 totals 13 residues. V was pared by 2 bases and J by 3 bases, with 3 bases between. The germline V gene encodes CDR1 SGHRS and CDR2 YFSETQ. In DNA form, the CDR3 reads TGCGCCAGCAGCTTTAATGGGGCCAACGTCCTGACTTTC. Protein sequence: CASSFNGANVLTF.

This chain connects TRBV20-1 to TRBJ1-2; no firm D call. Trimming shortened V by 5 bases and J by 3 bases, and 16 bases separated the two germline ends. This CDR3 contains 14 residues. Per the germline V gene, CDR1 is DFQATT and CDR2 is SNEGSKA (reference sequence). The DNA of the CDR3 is TGCAGTGCTCCAGAGGGTTCCAAGGACTATGGCTACACCTTC. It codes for CSAPEGSKDYGYTF.

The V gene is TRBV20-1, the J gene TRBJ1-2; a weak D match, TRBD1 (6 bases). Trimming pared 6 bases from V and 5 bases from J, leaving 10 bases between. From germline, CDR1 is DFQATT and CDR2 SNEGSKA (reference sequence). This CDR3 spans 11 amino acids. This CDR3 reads CSAGQSYGYTF. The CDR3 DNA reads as TGCAGTGCCGGACAGAGTTATGGCTACACCTTC.

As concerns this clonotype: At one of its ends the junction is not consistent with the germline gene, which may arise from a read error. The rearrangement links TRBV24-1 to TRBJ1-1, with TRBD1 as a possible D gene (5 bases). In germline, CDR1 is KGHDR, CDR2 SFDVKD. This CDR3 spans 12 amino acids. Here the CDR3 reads CATRDFGGEAFF. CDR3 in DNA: TGTGCCACCAGAGATTTTGGGGGTGAAGCTTTCTTT.

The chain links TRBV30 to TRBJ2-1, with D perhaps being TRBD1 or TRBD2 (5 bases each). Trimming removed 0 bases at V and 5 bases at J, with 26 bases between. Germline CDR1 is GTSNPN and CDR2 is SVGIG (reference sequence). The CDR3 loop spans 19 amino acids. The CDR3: CAWSVRFRISRGRDNEQFF. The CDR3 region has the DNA TGTGCCTGGAGTGTACGTTTTCGAATTAGCCGGGGCCGGGACAATGAGCAGTTCTTC.

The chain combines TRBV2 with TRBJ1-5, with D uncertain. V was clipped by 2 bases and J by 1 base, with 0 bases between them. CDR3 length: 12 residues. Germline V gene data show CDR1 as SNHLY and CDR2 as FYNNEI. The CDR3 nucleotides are TGTGCCAGCAGTGAAAGCAATCAGCCCCAGCATTTT. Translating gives CASSESNQPQHF.

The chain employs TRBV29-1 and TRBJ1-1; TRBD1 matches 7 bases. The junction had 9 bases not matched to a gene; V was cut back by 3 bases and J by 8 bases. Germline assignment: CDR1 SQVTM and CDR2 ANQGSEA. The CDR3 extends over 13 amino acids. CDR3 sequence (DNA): TGCAGCGTTGATGGCCCAGGGGGTTGGGAAGCTTTCTTT. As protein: CSVDGPGGWEAFF.

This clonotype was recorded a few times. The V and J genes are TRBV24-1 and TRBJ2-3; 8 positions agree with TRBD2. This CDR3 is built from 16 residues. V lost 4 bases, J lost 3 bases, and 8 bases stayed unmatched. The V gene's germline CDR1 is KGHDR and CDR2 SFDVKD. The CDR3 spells CATSDPSGGATDTQYF. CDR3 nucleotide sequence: TGTGCCACCAGTGACCCCAGCGGGGGAGCAACAGATACGCAGTATTTT.

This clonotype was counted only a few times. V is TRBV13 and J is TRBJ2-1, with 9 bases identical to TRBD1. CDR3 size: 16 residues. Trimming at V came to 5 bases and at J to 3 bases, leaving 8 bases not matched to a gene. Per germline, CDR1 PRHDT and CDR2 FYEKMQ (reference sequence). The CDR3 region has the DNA TGTGCCAGCAGCCGCTCCCGGGACAGGGTCTACAATGAGCAGTTCTTC. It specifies CASSRSRDRVYNEQFF.

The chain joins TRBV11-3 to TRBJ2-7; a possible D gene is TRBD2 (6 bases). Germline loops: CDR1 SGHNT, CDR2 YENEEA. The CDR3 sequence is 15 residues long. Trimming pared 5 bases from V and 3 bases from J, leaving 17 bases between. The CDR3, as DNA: TGTGCCAGCAGCCGTCGGGGACTCCCAGACTACGAGCAGTACTTC. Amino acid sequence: CASSRRGLPDYEQYF.